Below, 21 T cell receptor beta chains from the same sample are listed, as sequenced in a study of blood T cell repertoires in COVID-19. Using immunoSEQ multiplex PCR, the repertoire was profiled, and TCRdb retains in-frame clones only, with some absent. The sample has about 140,000 clones; 82% are singletons. The sample comprised peripheral blood. These TCRs come from a woman over 75 with acute or convalescent COVID-19.

The chain recombines TRBV15 with TRBJ1-5; 8 bases line up with TRBD1. The junction had 7 bases not matched to a gene; V was cut back by 4 bases and J by 2 bases. This CDR3 is 16 amino acids long. Germline CDR1 LNHNV, CDR2 YYDKDF (reference sequence). The CDR3 loop is CATSTQTGVGNQPQHF. CDR3 nucleotide sequence: TGTGCCACCAGCACCCAGACAGGGGTTGGCAATCAGCCCCAGCATTTT. The whole variable domain, remainder taken from reference TRBV15 and TRBJ1-5, is DAMVIQNPRYQVTQFGKPVTLSCSQTLNHNVMYWYQQKSSQAPKLLFHYYDKDFNNEADTPDNFQSRRPNTSFCFLDIRSPGLGDTAMYLCATSTQTGVGNQPQHFGDGTRLSIL.

This chain connects TRBV11-1 to TRBJ1-4, with D tentatively TRBD1 (5 bases). Germline CDR1 is SGHAT and CDR2 is FQDESV (reference sequence). V gave up 5 bases and J gave up 0 bases, with 10 bases separating them. The CDR3 totals 15 residues. The CDR3 loop is CASSLQGATNEKLFF. The CDR3 DNA reads as TGTGCCAGCAGCCTCCAAGGGGCAACTAATGAAAAACTGTTTTTT.

In this sample, this clone turned up a few times. The V gene is TRBV10-3, the J gene TRBJ1-5; D is uncertain. The ends were cut back, 2 bases at V and 3 bases at J, with 5 bases in the middle. The CDR3 has 13 amino acids. Per the germline V gene, CDR1 is ENHRY and CDR2 is SYGVKD. The CDR3 loop is CAISEQSNQPQHF. DNA for the CDR3: TGTGCCATCAGTGAGCAGTCCAATCAGCCCCAGCATTTT.

The V and J genes are TRBV6-1 and TRBJ1-4; TRBD1 might be the D (6 bases). The CDR3 sequence is 14 residues long. Between the trimmed V and J ends, which lost 2 bases and 8 bases, there was a span of 12 bases. The germline gives CDR1 MNHNS, CDR2 SASEGT. The CDR3 sequence is CASSETQGWEKLFF. The CDR3 region has the DNA TGTGCCAGCAGTGAAACACAGGGTTGGGAAAAACTGTTTTTT.

This sequence joins TRBV27 and TRBJ2-3, with 9 bases that match TRBD2. The CDR3 runs to 15 residues. Germline V gene data show CDR1 as MNHEY and CDR2 as SMNVEV (reference sequence). Trimming took 5 bases from V and 1 from J; bases not matched to a gene: 4. The CDR3 protein is CASSPRTSGTDTQYF. The CDR3 region has the DNA TGTGCCAGCAGTCCAAGGACTAGCGGCACAGATACGCAGTATTTT.

This sequence joins TRBV4-1 and TRBJ2-7; D is unclear. There are 15 residues in the CDR3. V was clipped by 6 bases and J by 0 bases, with 15 bases between them. Germline V gene lookup returns CDR1 MGHRA and CDR2 YSYEKL. CDR3 DNA: TGCGCCAGCAGGCCCCTGGCGCGGAGCTCCTACGAGCAGTACTTC. Protein sequence: CASRPLARSSYEQYF.

The chain carries TRBV7-2 and TRBJ1-1; D gene ambiguous. This CDR3 has 13 residues. Germline V gene sequence: CDR1 SGHTA, CDR2 FQGNSA. V shed 1 base and J shed 4 bases, with 7 bases lying between them. CDR3 region: CASSLVFGTEAFF. The CDR3 DNA is TGTGCCAGCAGCTTAGTCTTCGGCACTGAAGCTTTCTTT. Combining the CDR3 with reference TRBV7-2 and TRBJ1-1 gives the whole variable domain GAGVSQSPSNKVTEKGKDVELRCDPISGHTALYWYRQSLGQGLEFLIYFQGNSAPDKSGLPSDRFSAERTGGSVSTLTIQRTQQEDSAVYLCASSLVFGTEAFFGQGTRLTVV.

This chain's CDR3 is CATGPLAGLQETQYF. The CDR3 DNA reads as TGTGCCACCGGCCCGTTGGCGGGACTACAAGAGACCCAGTACTTC. The V and J genes are TRBV15 and TRBJ2-5; 7 bases are shared with TRBD2. Trimming at V came to 8 bases and at J to 2 bases, leaving 11 bases not matched to a gene. In germline, CDR1 is LNHNV, CDR2 YYDKDF (reference sequence). The CDR3 covers 15 residues.

V is TRBV14 and J is TRBJ1-2; D not resolved. Per germline, CDR1 SGHDN and CDR2 FVKESK. The V and J ends lost 2 bases and 4 bases respectively, with 11 bases between them. The CDR3 has 14 amino acids. The CDR3 is CASSQLGLGYGYTF. DNA for the CDR3: TGTGCCAGCAGCCAACTGGGCCTCGGCTATGGCTACACCTTC.

The chain combines TRBV25-1 with TRBJ1-1; TRBD1 agrees at 7 bases. The CDR3 runs to 15 residues. Germline trimming cut 4 bases from V and 4 bases from J; bases unmatched to any gene: 9. Germline V gives CDR1 MGHDK, CDR2 SYGVNS. The CDR3 sequence is CASSAWDSEATEAFF. The CDR3 DNA follows: TGTGCCAGCAGTGCCTGGGACAGTGAGGCCACTGAAGCTTTCTTT. The full variable domain, completed using reference TRBV25-1 and TRBJ1-1, is EADIYQTPRYLVIGTGKKITLECSQTMGHDKMYWYQQDPGMELHLIHYSYGVNSTEKGDLSSESTVSRIRTEHFPLTLESARPSHTSQYLCASSAWDSEATEAFFGQGTRLTVV.

A single count supports this clone. J is TRBJ1-4 and V is TRBV3-1 (or the pseudogene TRBV3-2); D gene unclear. The V and J ends lost 1 base and 5 bases respectively, with 11 bases between them. Germline V gene lookup returns CDR1 LGHDT and CDR2 YNNKEL (reference sequence). The CDR3 totals 15 residues. This chain's CDR3 is CASSQVGIGNEKLFF. In DNA form, the CDR3 reads TGTGCCAGCAGCCAAGTGGGCATCGGAAATGAAAAACTGTTTTTT.

The chain combines TRBV19 with TRBJ1-3, with TRBD1 matching over 7 bases. CDR1 LNHDA and CDR2 SQIVND come from the germline V gene (reference sequence). The CDR3 spans 15 residues. V shed 7 bases and J 2 bases; nucleotides not matched to a gene: 8. Here the CDR3 DNA reads TGTGCCAGTACCTCGACAGGGATGACTGGAAACACCATATATTTT. Protein product: CASTSTGMTGNTIYF.

This rearrangement joins TRBV24-1 to TRBJ2-1; D may be TRBD2 (5 bases). The ends were cut back, 4 bases at V and 8 bases at J, with 17 bases in the middle. Germline lookup yields CDR1 KGHDR and CDR2 SFDVKD. This CDR3 contains 15 residues. The CDR3 bases are TGTGCCACCAGTGACCCCGGACTGGAGAGGGATGAGCAGTTCTTC. Translating it yields CATSDPGLERDEQFF.

In its sample, this clone was seen many times. Additional DNA sequences in this sample encode the identical CDR3. The chain couples TRBV19 to TRBJ1-2, with D perhaps TRBD1 (6 bases). The length of the CDR3 is 13 residues. V dropped 6 bases and J dropped 0 bases, with 8 bases sitting between them. The V gene's germline CDR1 is LNHDA and CDR2 SQIVND (reference sequence). Here the CDR3 DNA reads TGTGCCAGTAGCTACAGGGCTAACTATGGCTACACCTTC. Translating gives CASSYRANYGYTF.

The chain has TRBV5-1 and TRBJ1-2; tentative D call: TRBD1 (6 bases). V was clipped by 3 bases and J by 4 bases, with 13 bases between them. CDR3 length: 14 residues. Germline V gene lookup returns CDR1 SGHRS and CDR2 YFSETQ. The CDR3 protein is CASSWTAWSYGYTF. The CDR3 coding sequence is TGCGCCAGCAGCTGGACAGCCTGGAGCTATGGCTACACCTTC.

This sequence joins TRBV19 and TRBJ2-1; 11 nucleotides align to TRBD2. In germline, CDR1 is LNHDA, CDR2 SQIVND (reference sequence). Trimming cost V 4 bases and J 7 bases; bases outside gene matches: 6. The CDR3 is 15 residues long. The CDR3 DNA follows: TGTGCCAGTAGTAACCCGGGACTAGCGGTAAATGAGCAGTTCTTC. Its protein is CASSNPGLAVNEQFF.

V usage is TRBV5-1 and J usage is TRBJ2-1, with a possible D match to TRBD2 (6 bases). Germline-derived CDR1 and CDR2 are SGHRS and YFSETQ. The ends were cut back, 4 bases at V and 6 bases at J, with 17 bases in the middle. The length of the CDR3 is 15 residues. For the CDR3, the DNA is TGCGCCAGCAGCCCGGGACTTTCCTACTTCAATGAGCAGTTCTTC. Amino acids: CASSPGLSYFNEQFF.

CDR3 nucleotide sequence: TGCGCCAGCAGCCTCCAGCGGGCGACAGATACGCAGTATTTT. This codes for CASSLQRATDTQYF. The chain combines TRBV4-1 with TRBJ2-3; TRBD2 might be the D (6 bases). CDR3 length: 14 residues. From germline, CDR1 is MGHRA and CDR2 YSYEKL. V shed 4 bases and J shed 3 bases, with 11 bases lying between them.

This sequence joins TRBV12-2 and TRBJ2-5; the D call in the table, TRBD2, was not verified against the DNA. TRBV12-2 is given as a pseudogene. This CDR3 region has 15 residues. CDR3 nucleotides: TGTGCAAGTCGCTTCTGTTCTAGCGGGGAAGAGACCCAGTACTTC. It yields the protein CASRFCSSGEETQYF.

The CDR3, as DNA: TGTGCCAGCAGCATGCGAGCGGGGGGTTACAATGAGCAGTTCTTC. This translates into CASSMRAGGYNEQFF. This chain links TRBV7-2 with TRBJ2-1; the match to TRBD2 covers 9 bases. Germline CDR1 SGHTA, CDR2 FQGNSA. The length of the CDR3 is 15 residues. Trimming removed 5 bases from V and 4 bases from J; junction bases left unmatched: 6.

This clone was detected only a few times. The CDR3 here is CASSRRSTDRELFF. In DNA, the CDR3 is TGTGCCAGCAGCCGAAGGTCCACGGACAGGGAGCTGTTTTTT. The V and J genes are TRBV5-6 and TRBJ2-2; D is perhaps TRBD1 (5 bases). V was pared by 4 bases and J by 9 bases, with 16 bases between. The CDR3 has 14 amino acids. Germline V gene sequence: CDR1 SGHDT, CDR2 YYEEEE.